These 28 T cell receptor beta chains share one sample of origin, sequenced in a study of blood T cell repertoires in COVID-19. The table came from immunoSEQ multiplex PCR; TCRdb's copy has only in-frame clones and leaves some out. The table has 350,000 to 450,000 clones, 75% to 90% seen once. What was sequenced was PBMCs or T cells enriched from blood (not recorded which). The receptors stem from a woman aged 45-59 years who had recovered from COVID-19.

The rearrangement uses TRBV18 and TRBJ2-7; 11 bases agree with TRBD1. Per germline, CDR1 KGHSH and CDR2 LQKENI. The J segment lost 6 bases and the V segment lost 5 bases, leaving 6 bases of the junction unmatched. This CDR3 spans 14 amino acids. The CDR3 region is CASSATGTGGEQYF. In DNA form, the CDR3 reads TGTGCCAGCTCAGCGACCGGGACAGGGGGCGAGCAGTACTTC.

The CDR3 loop is CASSQGLAANTGELFF. The CDR3 DNA sequence: TGTGCCAGCAGCCAAGGACTAGCGGCTAACACCGGGGAGCTGTTTTTT. The chain is built from TRBV14 and TRBJ2-2; 9 bases match TRBD2. The CDR3 extends over 16 amino acids. Trimming cost V 1 base and J 2 bases; bases outside gene matches: 2. CDR1 and CDR2 from the germline V gene are SGHDN and FVKESK.

CDR3 coding DNA: TGTGCCTGGAGTACGGGGACAGGGCACTATGGCTACACCTTC. Protein sequence: CAWSTGTGHYGYTF. The chain has TRBV30 and TRBJ1-2; 9 bases line up with TRBD1. Germline CDR1 is GTSNPN and CDR2 is SVGIG (reference sequence). CDR3 length: 14 amino acids. V lost 2 bases and J lost 3; bases outside the gene matches: 4.

This chain's CDR3 is CASSTGNEQFF. The CDR3 bases are TGTGCCAGCAGCACGGGCAATGAGCAGTTCTTC. This chain joins TRBV7-3 and TRBJ2-1; D gene uncertain. The V and J ends lost 5 bases and 6 bases respectively, with 5 bases between them. Germline CDR1 SGHTA, CDR2 FQGTGA. The CDR3 is made up of 11 amino acids.

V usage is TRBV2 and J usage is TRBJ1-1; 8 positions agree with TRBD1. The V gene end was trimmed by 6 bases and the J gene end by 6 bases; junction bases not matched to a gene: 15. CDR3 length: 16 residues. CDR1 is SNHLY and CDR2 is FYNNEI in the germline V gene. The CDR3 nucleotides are TGTGCCAGCAGCCTACGGACAGGGACGATTGGCCCTGAAGCTTTCTTT. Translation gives CASSLRTGTIGPEAFF.

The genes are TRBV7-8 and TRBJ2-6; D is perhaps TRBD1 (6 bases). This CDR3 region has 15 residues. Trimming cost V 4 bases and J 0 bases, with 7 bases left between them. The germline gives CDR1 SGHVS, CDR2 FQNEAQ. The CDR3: CASSSRGSGANVLTF. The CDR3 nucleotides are TGTGCCAGCAGCTCCAGGGGCTCTGGGGCCAACGTCCTGACTTTC.

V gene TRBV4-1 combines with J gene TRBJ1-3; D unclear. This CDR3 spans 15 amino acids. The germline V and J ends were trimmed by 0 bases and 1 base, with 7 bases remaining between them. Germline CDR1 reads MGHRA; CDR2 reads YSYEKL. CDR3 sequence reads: CASSQELASGNTIYF. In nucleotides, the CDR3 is TGCGCCAGCAGCCAAGAGTTAGCTTCTGGAAACACCATATATTTT.

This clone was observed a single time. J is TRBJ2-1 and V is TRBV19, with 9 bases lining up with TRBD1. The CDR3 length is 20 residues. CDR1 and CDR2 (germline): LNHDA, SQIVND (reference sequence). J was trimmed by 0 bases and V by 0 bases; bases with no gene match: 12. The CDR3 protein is CASSIEWRTGAPSSYNEQFF. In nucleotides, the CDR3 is TGTGCCAGTAGTATAGAATGGCGGACAGGGGCTCCAAGCTCCTACAATGAGCAGTTCTTC.

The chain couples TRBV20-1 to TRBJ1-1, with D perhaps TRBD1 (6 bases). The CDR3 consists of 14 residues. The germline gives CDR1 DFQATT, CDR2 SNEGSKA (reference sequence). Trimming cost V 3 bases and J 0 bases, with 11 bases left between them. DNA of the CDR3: TGCAGTGCTAGTAACACAGGGATGAACACTGAAGCTTTCTTT. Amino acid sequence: CSASNTGMNTEAFF.

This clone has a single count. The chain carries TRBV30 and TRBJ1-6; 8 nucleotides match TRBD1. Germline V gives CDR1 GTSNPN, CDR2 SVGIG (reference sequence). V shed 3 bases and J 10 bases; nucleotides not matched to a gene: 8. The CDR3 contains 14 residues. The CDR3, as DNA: TGTGCCTGGAGCGTTAACAGGGGGTTCTCACCCCTCCACTTT. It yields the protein CAWSVNRGFSPLHF.

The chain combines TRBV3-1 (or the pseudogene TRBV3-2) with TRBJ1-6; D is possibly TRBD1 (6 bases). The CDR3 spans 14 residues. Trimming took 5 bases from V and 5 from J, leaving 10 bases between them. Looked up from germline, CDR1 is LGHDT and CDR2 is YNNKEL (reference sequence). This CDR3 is CASSGGQHNSPLHF. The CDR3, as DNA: TGTGCCAGCAGCGGAGGACAGCATAATTCACCCCTCCACTTT.

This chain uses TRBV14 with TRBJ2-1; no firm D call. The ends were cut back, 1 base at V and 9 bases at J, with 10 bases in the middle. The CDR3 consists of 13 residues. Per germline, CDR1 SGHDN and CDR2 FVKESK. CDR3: CASSQVEFVEQFF. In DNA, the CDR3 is TGTGCCAGCAGCCAAGTCGAGTTCGTTGAGCAGTTCTTC. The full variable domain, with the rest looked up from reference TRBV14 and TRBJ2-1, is EAGVTQFPSHSVIEKGQTVTLRCDPISGHDNLYWYRRVMGKEIKFLLHFVKESKQDESGMPNNRFLAERTGGTYSTLKVQPAELEDSGVYFCASSQVEFVEQFFGPGTRLTVL.

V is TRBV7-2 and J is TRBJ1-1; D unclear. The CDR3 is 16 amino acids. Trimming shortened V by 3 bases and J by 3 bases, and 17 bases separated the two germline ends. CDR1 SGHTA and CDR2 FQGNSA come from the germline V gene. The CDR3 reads CASSLGLGSRDTEAFF. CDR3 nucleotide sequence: TGTGCCAGCAGCTTGGGTTTGGGGAGTCGGGACACTGAAGCTTTCTTT.

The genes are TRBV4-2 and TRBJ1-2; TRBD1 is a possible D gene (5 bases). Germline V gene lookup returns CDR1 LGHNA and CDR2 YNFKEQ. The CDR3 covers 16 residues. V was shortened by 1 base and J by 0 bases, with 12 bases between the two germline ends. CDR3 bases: TGTGCCAGCAGCCAAGGGGGAGGGGCTCCTAACTATGGCTACACCTTC. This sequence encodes CASSQGGGAPNYGYTF.

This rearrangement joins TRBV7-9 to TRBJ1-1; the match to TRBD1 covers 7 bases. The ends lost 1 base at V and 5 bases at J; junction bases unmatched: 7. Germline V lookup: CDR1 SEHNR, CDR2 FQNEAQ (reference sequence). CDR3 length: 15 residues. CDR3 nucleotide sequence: TGTGCCAGCAGCTTAGGTGCAGGGGGTAGAACTGAAGCTTTCTTT. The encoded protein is CASSLGAGGRTEAFF.

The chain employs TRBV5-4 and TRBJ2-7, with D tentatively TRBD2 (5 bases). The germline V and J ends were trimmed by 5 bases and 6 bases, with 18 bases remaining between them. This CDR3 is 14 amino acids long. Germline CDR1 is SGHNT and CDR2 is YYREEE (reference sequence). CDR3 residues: CASRPDTFAGEQYF. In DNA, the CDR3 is TGTGCCAGCAGGCCAGACACGTTCGCGGGCGAGCAGTACTTC.

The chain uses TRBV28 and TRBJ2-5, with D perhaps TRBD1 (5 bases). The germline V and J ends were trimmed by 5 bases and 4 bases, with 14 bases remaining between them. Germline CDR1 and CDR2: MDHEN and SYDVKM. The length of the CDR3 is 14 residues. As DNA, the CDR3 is TGTGCCAGCAGTGAACAGGAGAAAAGAGAGACCCAGTACTTC. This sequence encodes CASSEQEKRETQYF.

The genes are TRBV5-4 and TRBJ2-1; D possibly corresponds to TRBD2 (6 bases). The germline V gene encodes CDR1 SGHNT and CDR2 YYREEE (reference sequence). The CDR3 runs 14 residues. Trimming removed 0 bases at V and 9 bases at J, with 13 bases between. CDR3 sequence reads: CASSLAKAGSEQFF. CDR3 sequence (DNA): TGTGCCAGCAGCTTGGCCAAGGCGGGAAGTGAGCAGTTCTTC.

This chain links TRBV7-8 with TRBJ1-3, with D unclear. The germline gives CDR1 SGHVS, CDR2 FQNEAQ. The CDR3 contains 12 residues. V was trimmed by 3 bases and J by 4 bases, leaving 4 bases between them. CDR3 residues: CASSFGGNTIYF. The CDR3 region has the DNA TGTGCCAGCAGCTTCGGGGGAAACACCATATATTTT.

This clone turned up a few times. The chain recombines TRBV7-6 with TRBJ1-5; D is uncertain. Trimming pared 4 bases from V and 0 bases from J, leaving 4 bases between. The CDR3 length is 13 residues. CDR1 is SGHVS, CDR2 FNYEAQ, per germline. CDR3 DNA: TGTGCCAGCAGCTCATTTAGCAATCAGCCCCAGCATTTT. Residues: CASSSFSNQPQHF.

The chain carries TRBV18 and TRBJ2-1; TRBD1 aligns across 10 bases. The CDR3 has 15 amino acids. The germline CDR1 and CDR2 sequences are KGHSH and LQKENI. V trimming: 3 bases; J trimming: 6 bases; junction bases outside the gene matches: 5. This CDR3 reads CASSPSGTGANEQFF. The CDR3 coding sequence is TGTGCCAGCTCACCTTCCGGGACAGGGGCCAATGAGCAGTTCTTC. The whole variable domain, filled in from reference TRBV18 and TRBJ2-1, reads NAGVMQNPRHLVRRRGQEARLRCSPMKGHSHVYWYRQLPEEGLKFMVYLQKENIIDESGMPKERFSAEFPKEGPSILRIQQVVRGDSAAYFCASSPSGTGANEQFFGPGTRLTVL.

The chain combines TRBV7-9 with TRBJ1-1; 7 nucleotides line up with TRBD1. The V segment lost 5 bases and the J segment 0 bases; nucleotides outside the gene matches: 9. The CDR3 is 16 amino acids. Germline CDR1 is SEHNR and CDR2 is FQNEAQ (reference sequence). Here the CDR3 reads CASSQTGSGVNTEAFF. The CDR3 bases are TGTGCCAGCAGCCAGACAGGGAGCGGAGTGAACACTGAAGCTTTCTTT.

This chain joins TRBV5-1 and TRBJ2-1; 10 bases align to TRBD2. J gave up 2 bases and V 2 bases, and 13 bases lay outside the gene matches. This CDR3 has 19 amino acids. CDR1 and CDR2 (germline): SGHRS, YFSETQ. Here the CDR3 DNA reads TGCGCCAGCAGCTTACGGACTAGCGGTAGCCCAGCTCCCTACAATGAGCAGTTCTTC. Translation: CASSLRTSGSPAPYNEQFF.

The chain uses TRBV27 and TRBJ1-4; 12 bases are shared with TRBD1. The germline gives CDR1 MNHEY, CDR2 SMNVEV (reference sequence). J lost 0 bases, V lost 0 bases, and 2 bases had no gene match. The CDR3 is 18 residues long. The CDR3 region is CASSLSGTGGTTNEKLFF. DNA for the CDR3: TGTGCCAGCAGTTTATCGGGGACAGGGGGCACAACTAATGAAAAACTGTTTTTT.

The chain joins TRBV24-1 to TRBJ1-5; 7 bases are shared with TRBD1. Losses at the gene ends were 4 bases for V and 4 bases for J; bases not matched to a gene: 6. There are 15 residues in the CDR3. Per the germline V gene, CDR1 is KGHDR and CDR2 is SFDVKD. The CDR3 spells CATSETDRENQPQHF. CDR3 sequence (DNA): TGTGCCACCAGTGAGACCGACAGGGAGAATCAGCCCCAGCATTTT.

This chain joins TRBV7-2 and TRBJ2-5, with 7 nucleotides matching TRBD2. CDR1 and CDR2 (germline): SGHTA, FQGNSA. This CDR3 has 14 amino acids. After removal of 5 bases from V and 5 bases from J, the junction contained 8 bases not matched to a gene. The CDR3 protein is CASSPRGGLETQYF. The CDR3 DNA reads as TGTGCCAGCAGCCCAAGGGGAGGGTTGGAGACCCAGTACTTC.

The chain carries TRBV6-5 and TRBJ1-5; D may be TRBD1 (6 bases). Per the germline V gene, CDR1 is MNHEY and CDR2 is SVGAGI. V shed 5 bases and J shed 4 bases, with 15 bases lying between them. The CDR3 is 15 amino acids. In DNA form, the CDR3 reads TGTGCCAGCAGTCATCTAGGGGGAAATAATCAGCCCCAGCATTTT. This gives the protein CASSHLGGNNQPQHF.

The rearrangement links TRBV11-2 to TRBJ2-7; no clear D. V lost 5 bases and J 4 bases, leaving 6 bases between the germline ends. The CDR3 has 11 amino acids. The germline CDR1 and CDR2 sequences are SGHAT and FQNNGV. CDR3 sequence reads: CASSPQYEQYF. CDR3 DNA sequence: TGTGCCAGCAGCCCGCAGTACGAGCAGTACTTC.